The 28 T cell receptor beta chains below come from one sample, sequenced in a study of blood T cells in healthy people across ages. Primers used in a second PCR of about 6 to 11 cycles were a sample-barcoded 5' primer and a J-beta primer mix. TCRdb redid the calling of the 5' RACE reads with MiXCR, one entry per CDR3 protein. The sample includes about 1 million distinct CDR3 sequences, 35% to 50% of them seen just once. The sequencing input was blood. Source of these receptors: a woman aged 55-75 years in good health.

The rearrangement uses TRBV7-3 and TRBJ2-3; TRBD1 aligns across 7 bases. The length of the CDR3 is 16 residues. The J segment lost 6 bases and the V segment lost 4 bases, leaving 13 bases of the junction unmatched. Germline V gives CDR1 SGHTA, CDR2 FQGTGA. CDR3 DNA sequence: TGTGCCAGCAGCTCCAGAGGGGGCTGGGAGTCGGATACGCAGTATTTT. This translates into CASSSRGGWESDTQYF.

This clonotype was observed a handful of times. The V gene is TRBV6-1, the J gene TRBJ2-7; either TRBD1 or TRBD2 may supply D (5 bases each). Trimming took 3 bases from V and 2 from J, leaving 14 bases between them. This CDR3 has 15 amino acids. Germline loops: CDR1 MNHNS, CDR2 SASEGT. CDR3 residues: CASSERGVGPYEQYF. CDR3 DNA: TGTGCCAGCAGTGAGAGGGGTGTGGGACCCTACGAGCAGTACTTC.

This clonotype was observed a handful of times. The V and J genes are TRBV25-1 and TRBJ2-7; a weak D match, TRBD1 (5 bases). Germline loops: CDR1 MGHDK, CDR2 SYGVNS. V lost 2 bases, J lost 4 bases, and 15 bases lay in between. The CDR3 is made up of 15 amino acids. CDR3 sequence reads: CASSEPSRPGYEQYF. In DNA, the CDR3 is TGTGCCAGCAGTGAACCGAGCCGCCCAGGGTACGAGCAGTACTTC.

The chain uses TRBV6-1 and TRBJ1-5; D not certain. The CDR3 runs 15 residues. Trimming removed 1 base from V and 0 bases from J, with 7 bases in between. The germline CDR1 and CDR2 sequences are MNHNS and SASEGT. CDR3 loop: CASSEVGGSNQPQHF. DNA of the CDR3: TGTGCCAGCAGTGAAGTCGGAGGTAGCAATCAGCCCCAGCATTTT.

The CDR3 loop is CASSLPQRMNTEAFF. The CDR3 nucleotides are TGTGCCAGCAGTTTGCCACAGAGGATGAACACTGAAGCTTTCTTT. V and J are TRBV28 and TRBJ1-1; the D is unclear. Per germline, CDR1 MDHEN and CDR2 SYDVKM. V shed 3 bases and J shed 0 bases, with 11 bases lying between them. The CDR3 contains 15 residues.

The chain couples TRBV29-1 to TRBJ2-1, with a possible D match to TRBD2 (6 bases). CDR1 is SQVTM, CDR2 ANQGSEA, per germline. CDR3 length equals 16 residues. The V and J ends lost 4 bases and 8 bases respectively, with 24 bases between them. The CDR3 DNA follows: TGCAGCGTTGGGAGGGTCCTTCAACGAGCGGTCGATGAGCAGTTCTTC. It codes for CSVGRVLQRAVDEQFF.

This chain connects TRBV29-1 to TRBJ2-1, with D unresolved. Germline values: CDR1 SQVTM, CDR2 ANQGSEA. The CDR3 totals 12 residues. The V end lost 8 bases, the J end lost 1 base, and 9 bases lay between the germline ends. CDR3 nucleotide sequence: TGCAGCCTTACCTATTCCTACAATGAGCAGTTCTTC. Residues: CSLTYSYNEQFF.

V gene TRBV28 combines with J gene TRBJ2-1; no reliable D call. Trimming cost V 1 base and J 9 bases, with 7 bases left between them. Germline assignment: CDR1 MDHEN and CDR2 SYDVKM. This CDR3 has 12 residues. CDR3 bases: TGTGCCAGCAGTTTATTACGGATTGAGCAGTTCTTC. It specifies CASSLLRIEQFF.

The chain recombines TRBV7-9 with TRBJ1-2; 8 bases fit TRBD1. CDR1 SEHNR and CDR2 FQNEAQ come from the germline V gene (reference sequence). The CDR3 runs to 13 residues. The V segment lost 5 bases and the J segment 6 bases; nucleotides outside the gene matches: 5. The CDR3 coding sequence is TGTGCCAGCAGCCAGGACAGGGTCGATGGCTACACCTTC. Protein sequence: CASSQDRVDGYTF. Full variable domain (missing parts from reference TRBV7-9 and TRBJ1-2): DTGVSQNPRHKITKRGQNVTFRCDPISEHNRLYWYRQTLGQGPEFLTYFQNEAQLEKSRLLSDRFSAERPKGSFSTLEIQRTEQGDSAMYLCASSQDRVDGYTFGSGTRLTVV.

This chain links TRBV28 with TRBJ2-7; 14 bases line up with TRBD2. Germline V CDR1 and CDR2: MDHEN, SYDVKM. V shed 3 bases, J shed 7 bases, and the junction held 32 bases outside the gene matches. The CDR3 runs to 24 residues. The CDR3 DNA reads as TGTGCCAGCAGTTTTGGGGCACGAGGCAGGAAACCAGGGGGGACTAGCGGGAGTCGGCTGGAGCAGTACTTC. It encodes CASSFGARGRKPGGTSGSRLEQYF.

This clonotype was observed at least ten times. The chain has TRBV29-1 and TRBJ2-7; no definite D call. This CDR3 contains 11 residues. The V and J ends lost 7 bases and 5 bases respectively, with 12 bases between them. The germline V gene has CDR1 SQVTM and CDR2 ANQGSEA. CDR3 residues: CSAYRADEQYF. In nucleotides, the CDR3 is TGCAGCGCCTATAGAGCCGACGAGCAGTACTTC.

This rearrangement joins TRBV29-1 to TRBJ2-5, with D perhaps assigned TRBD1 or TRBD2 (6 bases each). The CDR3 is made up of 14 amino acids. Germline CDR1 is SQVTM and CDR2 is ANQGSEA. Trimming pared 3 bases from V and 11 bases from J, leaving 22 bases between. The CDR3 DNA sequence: TGCAGCGTTGAGGGGGGCGGCTTCTACAATGAGCAGTACTTC. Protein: CSVEGGGFYNEQYF.

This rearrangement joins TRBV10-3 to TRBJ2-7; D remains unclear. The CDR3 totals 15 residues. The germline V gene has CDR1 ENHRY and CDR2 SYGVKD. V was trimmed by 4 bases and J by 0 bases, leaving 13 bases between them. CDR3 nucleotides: TGTGCCATCAGTGTTTCCTCGGGCTCCTCCTACGAGCAGTACTTC. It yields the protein CAISVSSGSSYEQYF.

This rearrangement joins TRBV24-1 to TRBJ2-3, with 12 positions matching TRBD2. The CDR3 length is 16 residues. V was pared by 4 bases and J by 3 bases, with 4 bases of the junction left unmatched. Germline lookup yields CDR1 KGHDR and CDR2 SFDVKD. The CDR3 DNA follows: TGTGCCACCAGTGACCCTGGACTAGCGGGAACAGATACGCAGTATTTT. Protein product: CATSDPGLAGTDTQYF.

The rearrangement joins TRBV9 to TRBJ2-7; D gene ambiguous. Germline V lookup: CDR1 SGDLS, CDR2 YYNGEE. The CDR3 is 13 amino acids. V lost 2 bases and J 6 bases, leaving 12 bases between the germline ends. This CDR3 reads CASSVGVASEQYF. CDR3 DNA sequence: TGTGCCAGCAGCGTTGGAGTAGCCAGCGAGCAGTACTTC.

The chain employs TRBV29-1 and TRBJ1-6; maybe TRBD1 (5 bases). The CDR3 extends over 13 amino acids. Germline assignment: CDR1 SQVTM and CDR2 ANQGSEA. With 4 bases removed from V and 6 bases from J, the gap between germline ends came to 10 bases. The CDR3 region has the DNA TGCAGCGTTGGGGACGGGACTAATTCACCCCTCCACTTT. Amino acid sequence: CSVGDGTNSPLHF.

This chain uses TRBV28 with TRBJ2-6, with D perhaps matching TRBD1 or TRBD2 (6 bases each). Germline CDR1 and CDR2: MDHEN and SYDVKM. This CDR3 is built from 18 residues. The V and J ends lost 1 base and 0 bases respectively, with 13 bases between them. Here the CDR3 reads CASSLLGGLGSGANVLTF. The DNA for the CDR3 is TGTGCCAGCAGTTTATTGGGGGGCCTTGGCTCTGGGGCCAACGTCCTGACTTTC.

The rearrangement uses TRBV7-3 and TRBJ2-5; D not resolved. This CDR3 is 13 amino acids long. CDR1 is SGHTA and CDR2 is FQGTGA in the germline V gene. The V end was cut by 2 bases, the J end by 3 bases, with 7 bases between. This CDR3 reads CASSLGEEETQYF. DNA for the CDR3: TGTGCCAGCAGCTTAGGTGAGGAAGAGACCCAGTACTTC.

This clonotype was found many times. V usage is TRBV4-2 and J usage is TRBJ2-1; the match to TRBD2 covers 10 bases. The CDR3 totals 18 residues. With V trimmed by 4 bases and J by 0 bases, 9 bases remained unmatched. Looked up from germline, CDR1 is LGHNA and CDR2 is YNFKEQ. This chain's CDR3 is CASSLSTSGRSSYNEQFF. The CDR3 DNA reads TGTGCCAGCAGCCTCTCGACTAGCGGGCGGAGCTCCTACAATGAGCAGTTCTTC.

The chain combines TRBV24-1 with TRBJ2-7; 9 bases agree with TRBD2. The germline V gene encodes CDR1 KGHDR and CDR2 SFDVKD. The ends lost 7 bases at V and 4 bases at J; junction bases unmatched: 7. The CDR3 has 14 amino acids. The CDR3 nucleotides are TGTGCCACCAGCGCCGGGACTAGCTGTTACGAGCAGTACTTC. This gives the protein CATSAGTSCYEQYF.

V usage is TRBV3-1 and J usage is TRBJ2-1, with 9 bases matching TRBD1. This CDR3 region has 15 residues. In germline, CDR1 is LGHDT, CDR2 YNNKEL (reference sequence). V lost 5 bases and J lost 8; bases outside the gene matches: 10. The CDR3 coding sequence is TGTGCCAGCAGCGGCGGGACAGGGAGTTCCTATGAGCAGTTCTTC. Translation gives CASSGGTGSSYEQFF.

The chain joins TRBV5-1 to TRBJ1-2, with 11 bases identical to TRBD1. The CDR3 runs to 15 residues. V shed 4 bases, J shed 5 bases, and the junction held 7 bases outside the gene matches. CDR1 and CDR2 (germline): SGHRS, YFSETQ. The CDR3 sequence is CASSPGTGGMYGYTF. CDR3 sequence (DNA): TGCGCCAGCAGCCCCGGGACAGGGGGAATGTATGGCTACACCTTC.

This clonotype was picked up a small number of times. CDR3 DNA sequence: TGTGCCAGCAGCCAAGATTTCTCCTACAATGAGCAGTTCTTC. Amino acid sequence: CASSQDFSYNEQFF. V and J are TRBV14 and TRBJ2-1; D is uncertain. Deletions cut 0 bases from V and 0 bases from J, with 3 bases between. This CDR3 has 14 amino acids. Germline assignment: CDR1 SGHDN and CDR2 FVKESK.

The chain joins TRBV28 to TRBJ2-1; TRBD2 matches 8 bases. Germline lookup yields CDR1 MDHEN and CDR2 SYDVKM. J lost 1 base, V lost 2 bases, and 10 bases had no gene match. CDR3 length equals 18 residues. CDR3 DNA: TGTGCCAGCAGTTTACTTCGGGGGGGAGCGGGTTCCTACAATGAGCAGTTCTTC. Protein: CASSLLRGGAGSYNEQFF.

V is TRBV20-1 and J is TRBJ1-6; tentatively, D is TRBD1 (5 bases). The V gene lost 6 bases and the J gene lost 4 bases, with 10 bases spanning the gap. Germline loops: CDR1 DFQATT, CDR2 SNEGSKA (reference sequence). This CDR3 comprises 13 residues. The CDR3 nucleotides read TGCAGTGCAGGGGCTCCTTATAATTCACCCCTCCACTTT. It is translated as CSAGAPYNSPLHF.

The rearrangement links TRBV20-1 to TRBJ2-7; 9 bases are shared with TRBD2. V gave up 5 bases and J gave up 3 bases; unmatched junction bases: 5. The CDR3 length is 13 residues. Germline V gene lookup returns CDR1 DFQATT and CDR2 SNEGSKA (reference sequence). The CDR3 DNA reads TGCAGTGCTCCCGGGACTAGCAGCTACGAGCAGTACTTC. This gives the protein CSAPGTSSYEQYF.

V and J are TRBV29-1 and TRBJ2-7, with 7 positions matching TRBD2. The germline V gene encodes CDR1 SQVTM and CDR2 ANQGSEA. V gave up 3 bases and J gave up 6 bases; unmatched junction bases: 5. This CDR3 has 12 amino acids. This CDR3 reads CSVEAGVREQYF. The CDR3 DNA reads TGCAGCGTTGAGGCGGGAGTGCGCGAGCAGTACTTC.

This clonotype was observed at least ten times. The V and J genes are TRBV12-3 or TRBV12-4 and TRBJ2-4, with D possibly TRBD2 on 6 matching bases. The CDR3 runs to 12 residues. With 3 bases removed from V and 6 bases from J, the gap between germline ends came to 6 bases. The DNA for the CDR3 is TGTGCCAGCAGTTTGGGGGGAAACATTCAGTACTTC. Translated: CASSLGGNIQYF.